This entry describes one TCR beta chain. As yet, its antigen is unknown. This entry is derived from a study of T cells in Graves' hyperthyroidism and ophthalmopathy. Study-level results: Most clonotypes expanded in the thyroid (above 0.001) were also present in blood.

Over 18 months, lack of ophthalmopathy progression marked Graves' hyperthyroidism as stable. RNA transcripts yielded amplified TCR beta CDR3 regions. Researchers ran a first-round RT-PCR on the TCR CDR3 using the HTBI primer set. TCRdb itself ran the multiplex PCR reads through MiXCR, one entry per CDR3 protein. Among 500,000 to 550,000 distinct CDR3 sequences, roughly 20% were seen once, and the ten largest hold less than 30%. The CDR3 spans 14 residues. Trimming removed 6 bases from V and 5 bases from J, with 11 bases in between. The germline V gene encodes CDR1 SNHLY and CDR2 FYNNEI. The sequence was obtained from a man between 18 and 35 years old with Graves' hyperthyroidism. The sequenced sample consisted of blood. This chain connects TRBV2 to TRBJ1-6; a weak D match, TRBD1 (6 bases). As DNA, the CDR3 is TGTGCCAGCAGCGTGGACAGCCATAATTCACCCCTCCACTTT. Amino acids: CASSVDSHNSPLHF.